Below, 12 T cell receptor beta chains from the same sample are listed, as sequenced in a study of T cells in Graves' hyperthyroidism and ophthalmopathy. Amplified regions were TCR beta CDR3 sequences from RNA transcripts. The HTBI set primed first-round TCR CDR3 RT-PCR. TCRdb processed the multiplex PCR reads anew with MiXCR; each CDR3 protein has one entry. This table has some 180,000 distinct CDR3 sequences, 17% appearing once. The sample consisted of blood. These receptors were taken from a woman in her 50s with Graves' hyperthyroidism.

This clonotype has ten or more counts. J is TRBJ2-7 and V is TRBV27; TRBD2 aligns across 10 bases. CDR1 MNHEY and CDR2 SMNVEV come from the germline V gene (reference sequence). The ends lost 2 bases at V and 5 bases at J; junction bases unmatched: 6. CDR3 size: 15 residues. CDR3 region: CASSLLAGESHEQYF. The CDR3 DNA reads as TGTGCCAGCAGTTTACTAGCGGGAGAATCCCACGAGCAGTACTTC.

Concerning this clonotype: Given a much more abundant clone one base away, this may be a read error. A read error is likely, as this CDR3 ends without the conserved phenylalanine or tryptophan. CDR3: CASSPLEAGQGGHEQYL. The CDR3 bases are TGTGCCAGCTCACCACTCGAGGCGGGACAGGGTGGCCACGAGCAGTACCTC. This rearrangement joins TRBV18 to TRBJ2-7; the match to TRBD1 covers 9 bases. Per the germline V gene, CDR1 is KGHSH and CDR2 is LQKENI. Trimming cost V 1 base and J 5 bases; bases outside gene matches: 12. This CDR3 has 17 amino acids.

This clonotype was counted ten times or more. The CDR3 sequence: CSAQGRSTNEQFF. As DNA, the CDR3 is TGCAGTGCCCAGGGGCGGTCCACCAATGAGCAGTTCTTC. This chain uses TRBV20-1 with TRBJ2-1, with D tentatively TRBD1 (6 bases). Germline V gene lookup returns CDR1 DFQATT and CDR2 SNEGSKA (reference sequence). V was trimmed by 6 bases and J by 6 bases, leaving 15 bases between them. This CDR3 contains 13 residues.

The J gene is TRBJ1-1, the V gene TRBV11-3; D possibly corresponds to TRBD1 (5 bases). Germline V gene sequence: CDR1 SGHNT, CDR2 YENEEA. CDR3 length: 18 residues. The V end was cut by 0 bases, the J end by 2 bases, with 19 bases between. The CDR3 DNA reads TGTGCCAGCAGCTTAGAAGGCAGGGCGTTCGGGAAAAACACTGAAGCTTTCTTT. Translated, it gives CASSLEGRAFGKNTEAFF. The variable domain in full, with the rest retrieved from reference TRBV11-3 and TRBJ1-1, is EAGVVQSPRYKIIEKKQPVAFWCNPISGHNTLYWYLQNLGQGPELLIRYENEEAVDDSQLPKDRFSAERLKGVDSTLKIQPAELGDSAVYLCASSLEGRAFGKNTEAFFGQGTRLTVV.

This clonotype was counted at least ten times. This sequence joins TRBV25-1 and TRBJ2-1, with 7 nucleotides matching TRBD1. V shed 5 bases and J 6 bases; nucleotides not matched to a gene: 16. Germline CDR1 is MGHDK and CDR2 is SYGVNS. This CDR3 is 17 amino acids long. CDR3 loop: CASSSNSDRVRGNEQFF. CDR3 sequence (DNA): TGTGCCAGCAGTTCCAATTCCGACAGGGTAAGGGGCAATGAGCAGTTCTTC.

This clonotype was seen at least ten times. The V and J genes are TRBV6-1 and TRBJ1-1, with D unresolved. CDR1 and CDR2 (germline): MNHNS, SASEGT. Trimming cost V 1 base and J 0 bases, with 3 bases left between them. This CDR3 comprises 13 residues. This chain's CDR3 is CASSEVVNTEAFF. CDR3 nucleotide sequence: TGTGCCAGCAGTGAAGTCGTGAACACTGAAGCTTTCTTT.

This clonotype appeared many times. V and J are TRBV25-1 and TRBJ1-3; no reliable D call. Deletions cut 2 bases from V and 1 base from J, with 15 bases between. Germline V CDR1 and CDR2: MGHDK, SYGVNS. The CDR3 spans 17 residues. The CDR3 DNA sequence: TGTGCCAGCAGTGAAAGTCTCACCGAGGCATCTGGAAACACCATATATTTT. This translates into CASSESLTEASGNTIYF.

This clonotype has only a few counts. The chain uses TRBV18 and TRBJ2-2, with D perhaps TRBD1 or TRBD2 (5 bases each). Germline values: CDR1 KGHSH, CDR2 LQKENI. The V end lost 1 base, the J end lost 1 base, and 13 bases lay between the germline ends. The CDR3 has 17 residues. DNA for the CDR3: TGTGCCAGCTCACCACAGAGGGGCAGGCTGAACACCGGGGAGCTGTTTTTT. It encodes CASSPQRGRLNTGELFF.

The chain employs TRBV7-9 and TRBJ2-1; D unclear. This CDR3 has 15 amino acids. Germline V CDR1 and CDR2: SEHNR, FQNEAQ (reference sequence). V lost 1 base and J 1 base, leaving 8 bases between the germline ends. Here the CDR3 reads CASSLVSDSYNEQFF. The CDR3, as DNA: TGTGCCAGCAGCTTAGTCAGCGATTCCTACAATGAGCAGTTCTTC.

At least ten counts were recorded for this clonotype. The V call is TRBV7-2, the J call TRBJ2-7, with TRBD2 matching over 13 bases. The CDR3 contains 19 residues. J gave up 4 bases and V 3 bases, and 15 bases lay outside the gene matches. Germline CDR1 is SGHTA and CDR2 is FQGNSA. The chain's CDR3 is CASSLTYPGLAGVSYEQYF. DNA of the CDR3: TGTGCCAGCAGCTTGACATACCCAGGACTAGCGGGAGTGTCTTACGAGCAGTACTTC.

The sample holds many counts of this clonotype. The rearrangement joins TRBV19 to TRBJ1-1; D is uncertain. Deletions cut 6 bases from V and 6 bases from J, with 14 bases between. CDR3 length: 13 residues. CDR1 and CDR2 from the germline V gene are LNHDA and SQIVND (reference sequence). CDR3 protein: CASRFPASAEAFF. The CDR3 DNA follows: TGTGCCAGTAGGTTTCCAGCCTCAGCTGAAGCTTTCTTT.

This clonotype came up many times. In DNA, the CDR3 is TGTGCCAGCAGCTTAGGGTGGGACAGTTTCACAGATACGCAGTATTTT. Encoded protein: CASSLGWDSFTDTQYF. The chain couples TRBV11-3 to TRBJ2-3, with 7 positions matching TRBD1. Germline loops: CDR1 SGHNT, CDR2 YENEEA. This CDR3 is 16 amino acids long. Unmatched junction bases numbered 6, after V lost 1 base and J lost 2 bases.